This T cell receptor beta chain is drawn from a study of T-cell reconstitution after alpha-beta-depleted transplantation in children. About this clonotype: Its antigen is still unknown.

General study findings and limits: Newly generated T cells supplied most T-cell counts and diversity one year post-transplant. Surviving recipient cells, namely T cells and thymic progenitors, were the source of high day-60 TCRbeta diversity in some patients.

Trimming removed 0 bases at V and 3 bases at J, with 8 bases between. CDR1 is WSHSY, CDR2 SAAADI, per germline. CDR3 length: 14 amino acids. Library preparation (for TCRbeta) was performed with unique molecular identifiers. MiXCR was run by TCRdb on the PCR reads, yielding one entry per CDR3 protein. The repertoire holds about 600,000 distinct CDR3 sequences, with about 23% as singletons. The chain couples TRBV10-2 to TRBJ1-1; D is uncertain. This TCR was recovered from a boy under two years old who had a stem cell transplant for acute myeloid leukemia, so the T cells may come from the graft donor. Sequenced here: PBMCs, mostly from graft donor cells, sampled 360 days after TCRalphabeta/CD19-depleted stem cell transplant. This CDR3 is CASSESNGDTEAFF. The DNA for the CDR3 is TGCGCCAGCAGTGAGTCGAACGGGGACACTGAAGCTTTCTTT.